These 25 T cell receptor beta chains share one sample of origin, sequenced in a study of blood T cell repertoires in COVID-19. The table came from immunoSEQ multiplex PCR; TCRdb's copy has only in-frame clones and leaves some out. The data hold under 450,000 clones, with more than 85% observed a single time. Sequences were obtained from PBMCs or T cells enriched from blood (not recorded which). These receptors were obtained from a woman in her forties who had been exposed to COVID-19.

The chain recombines TRBV30 with TRBJ2-7; TRBD1 matches 7 bases. This CDR3 has 15 amino acids. With 3 bases clipped from V and 0 bases from J, the junction kept 8 bases outside the gene matches. Germline CDR1 is GTSNPN and CDR2 is SVGIG (reference sequence). The CDR3 is CAWRPQGSSSYEQYF. CDR3 nucleotides: TGTGCCTGGAGGCCACAGGGGTCTAGCTCCTACGAGCAGTACTTC.

This chain connects TRBV7-9 to TRBJ1-6; D is unclear. Trimming left V 1 base short and J 7 bases short, with 5 bases between. The CDR3 runs to 13 residues. Per germline, CDR1 SEHNR and CDR2 FQNEAQ (reference sequence). This chain's CDR3 is CASSLGSNSPLHF. For the CDR3, the DNA is TGTGCCAGCAGCTTAGGTAGCAATTCACCCCTCCACTTT.

In its sample, this clone was seen a few times. The chain joins TRBV18 to TRBJ1-1, with 7 bases matching TRBD1. Germline loops: CDR1 KGHSH, CDR2 LQKENI. The V segment lost 5 bases and the J segment 2 bases; nucleotides outside the gene matches: 5. The CDR3 totals 14 residues. DNA of the CDR3: TGTGCCAGCTCAGTGGGACAGTCTAACACTGAAGCTTTCTTT. It translates to CASSVGQSNTEAFF.

The chain couples TRBV5-4 to TRBJ1-2, with D possibly TRBD1 on 5 matching bases. The CDR3 is 15 amino acids. CDR1 is SGHNT and CDR2 is YYREEE in the germline V gene (reference sequence). V was pared by 4 bases and J by 2 bases, with 15 bases between. The CDR3 nucleotides are TGTGCCAGCAGCCCAGGTGGGGGGGTAAACTATGGCTACACCTTC. Protein product: CASSPGGGVNYGYTF.

V usage is TRBV11-2 and J usage is TRBJ2-5; the match to TRBD1 covers 9 bases. Germline V gene sequence: CDR1 SGHAT, CDR2 FQNNGV. Trimming took 5 bases from V and 2 from J; bases not matched to a gene: 3. The length of the CDR3 is 14 residues. The CDR3 nucleotides are TGTGCCAGCAGCCTTGGACAGGGGCAAGAGACCCAGTACTTC. Its protein is CASSLGQGQETQYF. Full variable domain (missing parts from reference TRBV11-2 and TRBJ2-5): EAGVAQSPRYKIIEKRQSVAFWCNPISGHATLYWYQQILGQGPKLLIQFQNNGVVDDSQLPKDRFSAERLKGVDSTLKIQPAKLEDSAVYLCASSLGQGQETQYFGPGTRLLVL.

The chain combines TRBV5-5 with TRBJ2-7, with 9 positions matching TRBD2. The germline V gene has CDR1 SGHKS and CDR2 YYEKEE (reference sequence). Trimming at V came to 1 base and at J to 6 bases, leaving 8 bases not matched to a gene. The CDR3 runs 15 residues. The CDR3 protein is CASSLYGGRAGEQYF. The CDR3 DNA reads as TGTGCCAGCAGCTTGTACGGCGGGAGGGCCGGCGAGCAGTACTTC.

This sequence joins TRBV13 and TRBJ1-2; D not certain. CDR1 and CDR2 (germline): PRHDT, FYEKMQ (reference sequence). Trimming cost V 5 bases and J 3 bases, with 16 bases left between them. The CDR3 runs 15 residues. The DNA of the CDR3 is TGTGCCAGCAGCCCACGAAGACAAGGCGACTATGGCTACACCTTC. Protein product: CASSPRRQGDYGYTF.

The chain carries TRBV5-5 and TRBJ2-3; 9 bases line up with TRBD2. Germline CDR1 and CDR2: SGHKS and YYEKEE (reference sequence). The length of the CDR3 is 17 residues. The J segment lost 4 bases and the V segment lost 1 base, leaving 10 bases of the junction unmatched. The CDR3 protein is CASSLWGRREGPDTQYF. DNA for the CDR3: TGTGCCAGCAGCTTGTGGGGGAGGCGGGAGGGCCCAGATACGCAGTATTTT.

The V gene is TRBV5-4, the J gene TRBJ1-2; D may be TRBD1 (5 bases). Trimming cost V 3 bases and J 4 bases, with 10 bases left between them. The CDR3 loop spans 13 amino acids. Looked up from germline, CDR1 is SGHNT and CDR2 is YYREEE (reference sequence). The CDR3 DNA reads TGTGCCAGCAGCTCGACAGTTAGCTATGGCTACACCTTC. This translates into CASSSTVSYGYTF.

The chain employs TRBV9 and TRBJ2-1; TRBD2 agrees at 8 bases. Germline V gene lookup returns CDR1 SGDLS and CDR2 YYNGEE. CDR3 length: 14 amino acids. The junction had 9 bases not matched to a gene; V was cut back by 4 bases and J by 9 bases. CDR3 sequence (DNA): TGTGCCAGCAGCCCCATAGCGGGACTTAGTGAGCAGTTCTTC. Translation gives CASSPIAGLSEQFF.

This chain links TRBV7-3 with TRBJ2-3; TRBD1 matches at 7 bases. Looked up from germline, CDR1 is SGHTA and CDR2 is FQGTGA. Unmatched junction bases numbered 4, after V lost 6 bases and J lost 1 base. The CDR3 contains 14 residues. The CDR3 here is CASRPDRGTDTQYF. The CDR3 DNA reads TGTGCCAGCAGGCCAGACAGGGGCACAGATACGCAGTATTTT.

V usage is TRBV5-6 and J usage is TRBJ1-4; no definite D call. Germline lookup yields CDR1 SGHDT and CDR2 YYEEEE. This CDR3 has 14 residues. V was pared by 0 bases and J by 8 bases, with 11 bases between. This chain's CDR3 is CASSLEGWEEKLFF. The CDR3 coding sequence is TGTGCCAGCAGCTTGGAAGGGTGGGAGGAAAAACTGTTTTTT. Drawing the rest from reference TRBV5-6 and TRBJ1-4, the complete variable domain is DAGVTQSPTHLIKTRGQQVTLRCSPKSGHDTVSWYQQALGQGPQFIFQYYEEEERQRGNFPDRFSGHQFPNYSSELNVNALLLGDSALYLCASSLEGWEEKLFFGSGTQLSVL.

The chain carries TRBV10-3 and TRBJ2-4; 9 bases map to TRBD2. Germline V gene data show CDR1 as ENHRY and CDR2 as SYGVKD. This CDR3 region has 16 residues. V was clipped by 0 bases and J by 1 base; unmatched bases: 1. The CDR3 nucleotides read TGTGCCATCAGTGAGTCGAGCGGGGGGGCCAAAAACATTCAGTACTTC. Protein product: CAISESSGGAKNIQYF.

This clone was detected a few times. This chain links TRBV20-1 with TRBJ2-1, with D maybe TRBD2 (5 bases). Germline CDR1 reads DFQATT; CDR2 reads SNEGSKA (reference sequence). CDR3 length equals 11 residues. The V end was cut by 4 bases, the J end by 8 bases, with 9 bases between. The CDR3 nucleotides read TGCAGTGCTACTCCCGGGGATGAGCAGTTCTTC. This translates into CSATPGDEQFF.

The rearrangement links TRBV5-1 to TRBJ1-6; TRBD1 matches 8 bases. Germline CDR1 is SGHRS and CDR2 is YFSETQ. The junction had 14 bases not matched to a gene; V was cut back by 0 bases and J by 6 bases. This CDR3 is 19 amino acids long. CDR3 in amino acids: CASSLDTTDRGHRNSPLHF. The CDR3 DNA reads as TGCGCCAGCAGCTTGGACACGACAGACAGGGGCCACCGTAATTCACCCCTCCACTTT.

The chain carries TRBV4-1 and TRBJ1-6, with 8 bases identical to TRBD1. V lost 4 bases, J lost 7 bases, and 3 bases stayed unmatched. The CDR3 is 14 residues long. Germline CDR1 MGHRA, CDR2 YSYEKL. The CDR3 spells CASSLDRANSPLHF. In DNA, the CDR3 is TGCGCCAGCAGCCTGGACAGGGCAAATTCACCCCTCCACTTT.

The V call is TRBV19, the J call TRBJ1-5, with D maybe TRBD1 (6 bases). Trimming cost V 7 bases and J 2 bases, with 27 bases left between them. The CDR3 totals 19 residues. The germline V gene has CDR1 LNHDA and CDR2 SQIVND (reference sequence). CDR3 protein: CASNGVFGGRFSGNQPQHF. CDR3 DNA: TGTGCCAGTAACGGTGTTTTCGGGGGGCGCTTTTCGGGCAATCAGCCCCAGCATTTT.

The sample holds one count of this clone. The V and J genes are TRBV7-9 and TRBJ2-1, with 9 bases that match TRBD2. Trimming at V came to 1 base and at J to 7 bases, leaving 5 bases not matched to a gene. CDR3 length: 15 residues. Per the germline V gene, CDR1 is SEHNR and CDR2 is FQNEAQ (reference sequence). Here the CDR3 reads CASSLGSGGPNEQFF. CDR3 nucleotide sequence: TGTGCCAGCAGCTTAGGCAGCGGGGGGCCAAATGAGCAGTTCTTC.

The rearrangement links TRBV19 to TRBJ1-1, with D possibly matching TRBD1 (6 bases). Trimming stripped 3 bases from V and 4 bases from J, with 9 bases between. The CDR3 contains 13 residues. Germline assignment: CDR1 LNHDA and CDR2 SQIVND (reference sequence). The DNA for the CDR3 is TGTGCCAGTAGTATCTCAGGGGCCACTGAAGCTTTCTTT. It encodes CASSISGATEAFF. Full variable domain (rest looked up from reference TRBV19 and TRBJ1-1): DGGITQSPKYLFRKEGQNVTLSCEQNLNHDAMYWYRQDPGQGLRLIYYSQIVNDFQKGDIAEGYSVSREKKESFPLTVTSAQKNPTAFYLCASSISGATEAFFGQGTRLTVV.

This chain's CDR3 is CASMRDGTDTQYF. DNA for the CDR3: TGTGCCAGCATGCGGGACGGCACAGATACGCAGTATTTT. The gene calls are TRBV6-5 and TRBJ2-3, with D maybe TRBD2 (6 bases). Germline values: CDR1 MNHEY, CDR2 SVGAGI. This CDR3 is built from 13 residues. The V gene lost 7 bases and the J gene lost 1 base, with 9 bases spanning the gap.

The V and J genes are TRBV2 and TRBJ2-7; 7 positions match TRBD1. J lost 6 bases, V lost 8 bases, and 10 bases had no gene match. Germline V gives CDR1 SNHLY, CDR2 FYNNEI. This CDR3 comprises 13 residues. The CDR3 loop reads CASDAQGLGEQYF. The DNA for the CDR3 is TGTGCCAGCGACGCACAGGGGCTCGGCGAGCAGTACTTC.

The rearrangement uses TRBV19 and TRBJ1-2; 10 nucleotides match TRBD1. Germline V CDR1 and CDR2: LNHDA, SQIVND (reference sequence). Losses at the gene ends were 6 bases for V and 8 bases for J; bases not matched to a gene: 9. This CDR3 contains 14 residues. The CDR3 loop reads CASSRDETGGGYTF. The CDR3 bases are TGTGCCAGTAGCCGGGACGAGACAGGGGGCGGCTACACCTTC.

The table lists this clone with a count of one. The rearrangement links TRBV19 to TRBJ1-5; D might be TRBD1 (5 bases). This CDR3 is 15 amino acids long. The V end lost 10 bases, the J end lost 7 bases, and 23 bases lay between the germline ends. Germline V gene data show CDR1 as LNHDA and CDR2 as SQIVND (reference sequence). The CDR3 spells CATNPREGREQPQHF. CDR3 DNA: TGTGCCACCAACCCCCGGGAGGGGCGAGAGCAGCCCCAGCATTTT.

This chain connects TRBV3-1 (or the pseudogene TRBV3-2) to TRBJ1-1; D is perhaps TRBD1 (5 bases). The CDR3 has 17 amino acids. Germline CDR1 and CDR2: LGHDT and YNNKEL (reference sequence). V lost 1 base and J lost 2, with 17 bases in between. The CDR3, as DNA: TGTGCCAGCAGCCAAGCGCTATCGCCCGACAGAAACACTGAAGCTTTCTTT. Protein product: CASSQALSPDRNTEAFF.

The chain links TRBV2 to TRBJ1-5; a possible D gene is TRBD1 (5 bases). The germline gives CDR1 SNHLY, CDR2 FYNNEI. Trimming pared 1 base from V and 6 bases from J, leaving 7 bases between. The CDR3 spans 13 residues. The CDR3 reads CASSEGTGQPQHF. CDR3 DNA: TGTGCCAGCAGTGAAGGTACAGGTCAGCCCCAGCATTTT.